Below, 30 T cell receptor beta chains from the same sample are listed, as sequenced in a study of blood T cell repertoires in COVID-19 (dated by TCRdb to the early 2020s). The library was prepared using the immunoSEQ multiplex PCR assay. The table was pulled from immuneACCESS by TCRdb, which kept in-frame rearrangements only. Such tables lose some clones; where checked, under half of the loss comes from unresolved V genes, and the rest has no known cause. For this sample there are over 200,000 clones; roughly nine tenths appear just once. Approximately 4.3% of the sample is taken by the ten largest. Material for sequencing was peripheral blood. Every receptor here comes from a man in his fifties or sixties who had recovered from COVID-19.

This clone was observed a single time. The chain couples TRBV5-1 to TRBJ1-2; D gene unclear. This CDR3 has 14 amino acids. Between the trimmed V and J ends, which lost 0 bases and 5 bases, there was a span of 11 bases. Germline CDR1 SGHRS, CDR2 YFSETQ. The CDR3 here is CASSLDGSGYGYTF. The CDR3 region has the DNA TGCGCCAGCAGCTTGGACGGGTCTGGATATGGCTACACCTTC.

The chain couples TRBV27 to TRBJ1-2; 7 bases agree with TRBD1. The CDR3 is 16 amino acids. Trimming cost V 0 bases and J 2 bases; bases outside gene matches: 6. Germline V gives CDR1 MNHEY, CDR2 SMNVEV (reference sequence). This CDR3 reads CASSLSHPGQNYGYTF. The CDR3 nucleotides are TGTGCCAGCAGTTTATCACACCCGGGACAGAACTATGGCTACACCTTC.

The rearrangement links TRBV29-1 to TRBJ2-7; D is possibly TRBD1 (5 bases). Germline values: CDR1 SQVTM, CDR2 ANQGSEA. The CDR3 is made up of 14 amino acids. V dropped 7 bases and J dropped 0 bases, with 16 bases sitting between them. The CDR3 is CSGPRALPSYEQYF. In nucleotides, the CDR3 is TGCAGCGGGCCCAGGGCTCTCCCCTCCTACGAGCAGTACTTC.

The chain uses TRBV7-8 and TRBJ2-3; tentatively, D is TRBD2 (6 bases). The germline CDR1 and CDR2 sequences are SGHVS and FQNEAQ. CDR3 length: 15 residues. Deletions cut 4 bases from V and 0 bases from J, with 11 bases between. CDR3 sequence: CASSSYGTSTDTQYF. CDR3 nucleotides: TGTGCCAGCAGCTCTTATGGGACTAGCACAGATACGCAGTATTTT.

The V and J genes are TRBV7-8 and TRBJ1-1, with 7 bases that match TRBD1. The trim removed 4 bases at V and 5 bases at J, leaving 7 bases unmatched. Germline CDR1 SGHVS, CDR2 FQNEAQ. The CDR3 sequence is 14 residues long. In nucleotides, the CDR3 is TGTGCCAGCAGCTCGCAGGGGGTGAGAACTGAAGCTTTCTTT. Translating gives CASSSQGVRTEAFF.

J is TRBJ2-7 and V is TRBV7-3; a possible D gene is TRBD2 (5 bases). V shed 4 bases and J shed 4 bases, with 23 bases lying between them. Looked up from germline, CDR1 is SGHTA and CDR2 is FQGTGA. The CDR3 is made up of 17 amino acids. The DNA for the CDR3 is TGTGCCAGCAGCTACTACGGAGGCGGAATAACCACTTACGAGCAGTACTTC. It translates to CASSYYGGGITTYEQYF.

The chain couples TRBV19 to TRBJ1-1, with no clear D. Germline V lookup: CDR1 LNHDA, CDR2 SQIVND (reference sequence). This CDR3 comprises 16 residues. Between the trimmed V and J ends, which lost 1 base and 0 bases, there was a span of 12 bases. The chain's CDR3 is CASSIVGRGMNTEAFF. CDR3 DNA sequence: TGTGCCAGTAGTATAGTAGGACGGGGAATGAACACTGAAGCTTTCTTT.

The chain joins TRBV4-1 to TRBJ2-3, with 10 bases identical to TRBD1. The CDR3 has 17 residues. V dropped 1 base and J dropped 3; count of bases not matched to a gene: 7. CDR1 MGHRA and CDR2 YSYEKL come from the germline V gene. Written as DNA, the CDR3 is TGCGCCAGCAGCCAAGTCGGACAGGGGGGTCCAACAGATACGCAGTATTTT. Protein product: CASSQVGQGGPTDTQYF.

V usage is TRBV2 and J usage is TRBJ2-1, with D perhaps TRBD2 (5 bases). V lost 6 bases and J lost 10, with 19 bases in between. Germline V gene sequence: CDR1 SNHLY, CDR2 FYNNEI. The CDR3 sequence is 14 residues long. CDR3 in amino acids: CASRTGGSVLEQFF. In nucleotides, the CDR3 is TGTGCCAGCAGAACGGGCGGTAGCGTGTTGGAGCAGTTCTTC.

The genes are TRBV27 and TRBJ2-2; D call uncertain. Germline CDR1 and CDR2: MNHEY and SMNVEV (reference sequence). This CDR3 is built from 15 residues. Deletions cut 4 bases from V and 1 base from J, with 10 bases between. The CDR3 here is CASSSSRVNTGELFF. CDR3 DNA sequence: TGTGCCAGCAGTTCATCCCGGGTGAACACCGGGGAGCTGTTTTTT.

J is TRBJ1-2 and V is TRBV7-2; possibly TRBD1 for D (6 bases). This CDR3 has 13 amino acids. The V gene's germline CDR1 is SGHTA and CDR2 FQGNSA. V lost 1 base to trimming and J lost 4 bases, with 7 bases between them. CDR3 loop: CASSLVQGYGYTF. Written as DNA, the CDR3 is TGTGCCAGCAGCTTAGTACAGGGCTATGGCTACACCTTC.

The V and J genes are TRBV19 and TRBJ1-2; 9 bases are shared with TRBD1. The V and J ends lost 4 bases and 4 bases, in that order; junction bases with no gene match: 10. Germline V gene sequence: CDR1 LNHDA, CDR2 SQIVND (reference sequence). CDR3 size: 16 residues. In DNA, the CDR3 is TGTGCCAGTAGTACCTTCGGACAGGGGAGTGGCTATGGCTACACCTTC. Its protein is CASSTFGQGSGYGYTF.

This rearrangement joins TRBV6-2 or TRBV6-3 to TRBJ1-2; 9 nucleotides agree with TRBD1. The CDR3 consists of 15 residues. V dropped 3 bases and J dropped 3; count of bases not matched to a gene: 5. Per germline, CDR1 MNHEY and CDR2 SVGEGT. CDR3: CASSYSGTGHYGYTF. The CDR3 DNA reads TGTGCCAGCAGTTATTCGGGGACAGGGCACTATGGCTACACCTTC.

The chain is built from TRBV5-1 and TRBJ2-7; 9 nucleotides agree with TRBD2. The CDR3 is 17 residues long. V shed 3 bases and J 3 bases; nucleotides not matched to a gene: 13. Germline-derived CDR1 and CDR2 are SGHRS and YFSETQ. The CDR3 DNA follows: TGCGCCAGCAGCTCCGGGGGGTCTAGCGGGGAAAGCTACGAGCAGTACTTC. Translation gives CASSSGGSSGESYEQYF.

The V and J genes are TRBV7-6 and TRBJ1-6, with D maybe TRBD1 (6 bases). Germline V gene lookup returns CDR1 SGHVS and CDR2 FNYEAQ. The V gene lost 5 bases and the J gene lost 6 bases, with 17 bases spanning the gap. The CDR3 runs to 16 residues. The CDR3: CASSPTSDSSNSPLHF. As DNA, the CDR3 is TGTGCCAGCAGCCCCACCTCGGACAGTTCTAATTCACCCCTCCACTTT. The entire variable domain, with the rest obtained from reference TRBV7-6 and TRBJ1-6, is as follows: GAGVSQSPRYKVTKRGQDVALRCDPISGHVSLYWYRQALGQGPEFLTYFNYEAQQDKSGLPNDRFSAERPEGSISTLTIQRTEQRDSAMYRCASSPTSDSSNSPLHFGNGTRLTVT.

The J gene is TRBJ2-7, the V gene TRBV25-1, with TRBD2 as a possible D gene (5 bases). V lost 10 bases, J lost 6 bases, and 25 bases lay in between. Looked up from germline, CDR1 is MGHDK and CDR2 is SYGVNS. The CDR3 is 15 amino acids. CDR3 DNA: TGTGCCACCTCCTCGGGGTCTACCTCTCTTTCCGAGCAGTACTTC. Translated: CATSSGSTSLSEQYF.

The chain has TRBV14 and TRBJ1-2, with 7 bases aligning to TRBD1. V was pared by 4 bases and J by 1 base, with 3 bases of the junction left unmatched. Per the germline V gene, CDR1 is SGHDN and CDR2 is FVKESK. The CDR3 has 14 amino acids. The CDR3 protein is CASSPNRGNYGYTF. The CDR3 DNA reads as TGTGCCAGCAGCCCTAACAGGGGTAACTATGGCTACACCTTC.

This chain links TRBV9 with TRBJ1-1, with a tentative D call TRBD1 (5 bases). The V end lost 4 bases, the J end lost 4 bases, and 17 bases lay between the germline ends. The CDR3 has 15 residues. Per germline, CDR1 SGDLS and CDR2 YYNGEE. DNA of the CDR3: TGTGCCAGCAGCAGGATGGGGAGGGGCTCCACTGAAGCTTTCTTT. Translated: CASSRMGRGSTEAFF.

The J gene is TRBJ1-6, the V gene TRBV6-2 or TRBV6-3; D call uncertain. CDR3 length: 15 amino acids. The V gene's germline CDR1 is MNHEY and CDR2 SVGEGT. V lost 0 bases, J lost 0 bases, and 3 bases lay in between. CDR3 in DNA: TGTGCCAGCAGTTACTCGAGCTCCTATAATTCACCCCTCCACTTT. It specifies CASSYSSSYNSPLHF.

The rearrangement joins TRBV24-1 to TRBJ1-2, with D perhaps TRBD1 (5 bases). The CDR3 is 14 amino acids. V was shortened by 2 bases and J by 7 bases, with 13 bases between the two germline ends. Per germline, CDR1 KGHDR and CDR2 SFDVKD. The CDR3 is CATSDSRGTGGYTF. As DNA, the CDR3 is TGTGCCACCAGTGATTCTCGGGGGACGGGTGGCTACACCTTC.

For the CDR3, the DNA is TGCGCCAGCAGCCGGGGAGATACGCAGTATTTT. It is translated as CASSRGDTQYF. The rearrangement links TRBV10-2 to TRBJ2-3; perhaps TRBD2 as D (5 bases). This CDR3 region has 11 residues. Trimming removed 6 bases at V and 5 bases at J, with 6 bases between. Germline lookup yields CDR1 WSHSY and CDR2 SAAADI.

The V call is TRBV2, the J call TRBJ1-2, with D unresolved. V lost 4 bases and J lost 0, with 12 bases in between. The CDR3 extends over 15 amino acids. CDR1 and CDR2 (germline): SNHLY, FYNNEI. In nucleotides, the CDR3 is TGTGCCAGCAGTGGGGTGGCAGGTTCTAACTATGGCTACACCTTC. Protein product: CASSGVAGSNYGYTF.

This CDR3 reads CASSLGTGSEQYF. The CDR3 nucleotides are TGTGCCAGCAGCTTAGGGACAGGGAGTGAGCAGTACTTC. This chain uses TRBV7-2 with TRBJ2-7; 8 bases are shared with TRBD1. The CDR3 runs 13 residues. Germline assignment: CDR1 SGHTA and CDR2 FQGNSA. After removal of 1 base from V and 7 bases from J, the junction contained 3 bases not matched to a gene.

This clone has only a few counts. The CDR3 here is CASSREQGGDSPLHF. CDR3 bases: TGTGCCAGCTCACGGGAACAGGGGGGGGATTCACCCCTCCACTTT. The V and J genes are TRBV18 and TRBJ1-6, with 8 bases identical to TRBD1. V lost 4 bases to trimming and J lost 8 bases; unmatched junction nucleotides: 7. Germline assignment: CDR1 KGHSH and CDR2 LQKENI. This CDR3 is built from 15 residues.

There are a few counts of this clone. The rearrangement uses TRBV7-2 and TRBJ2-7, with TRBD1 matching over 8 bases. CDR3 length equals 15 residues. The trim removed 5 bases at V and 0 bases at J, leaving 6 bases unmatched. Germline lookup yields CDR1 SGHTA and CDR2 FQGNSA. CDR3 in DNA: TGTGCCAGCAGCACGTCACAGGGGGGCTCCTACGAGCAGTACTTC. It encodes CASSTSQGGSYEQYF.

The chain recombines TRBV7-3 with TRBJ2-6, with D unclear. The CDR3 extends over 20 amino acids. Trimming pared 3 bases from V and 0 bases from J, leaving 21 bases between. The germline CDR1 and CDR2 sequences are SGHTA and FQGTGA. The chain's CDR3 is CASSFLHTLGSHSGANVLTF. Written as DNA, the CDR3 is TGTGCCAGCAGCTTTCTTCATACTTTGGGCAGCCACTCTGGGGCCAACGTCCTGACTTTC.

The genes are TRBV20-1 and TRBJ2-7; the D gene is possibly TRBD1 (6 bases). Trimming took off 5 bases at V and 9 bases at J, with 14 bases between the two ends. This CDR3 region has 11 residues. From germline, CDR1 is DFQATT and CDR2 SNEGSKA (reference sequence). In DNA form, the CDR3 reads TGCAGTGCTGATACAGGGATCGGGCAGTACTTC. Translating it yields CSADTGIGQYF.

This rearrangement joins TRBV29-1 to TRBJ2-2; TRBD2 might be the D (5 bases). V lost 6 bases, J lost 2 bases, and 13 bases lay in between. Germline V gene sequence: CDR1 SQVTM, CDR2 ANQGSEA. The CDR3 is made up of 14 amino acids. CDR3 DNA sequence: TGCAGCGTAAGAGTGGCGGGTAACACCGGGGAGCTGTTTTTT. Translated: CSVRVAGNTGELFF.

V and J are TRBV6-4 and TRBJ2-1; 8 nucleotides agree with TRBD1. V lost 4 bases, J lost 9 bases, and 8 bases stayed unmatched. The CDR3 consists of 14 residues. Germline values: CDR1 MRHNA, CDR2 SNTAGT. Here the CDR3 reads CASSARTGQGEQFF. The CDR3 coding sequence is TGTGCCAGCAGTGCCCGGACAGGGCAAGGTGAGCAGTTCTTC.

This chain links TRBV2 with TRBJ1-5; D may be TRBD1 (6 bases). Looked up from germline, CDR1 is SNHLY and CDR2 is FYNNEI. Trimming removed 3 bases from V and 7 bases from J, with 10 bases in between. The CDR3 sequence is 13 residues long. CDR3 sequence (DNA): TGTGCCAGCAGTGATGGGGGGGGCCAGCCCCAGCATTTT. The encoded protein is CASSDGGGQPQHF.